Listed here are 5 T cell receptor beta chains from one sample, sequenced in a study of persistence of HIV-infected CD4 T cells (TCRdb year 2020). The immunoSEQ hsTCRB assay version 4 in survey mode was used to sequence TCRbeta repertoires from genomic DNA. TCRdb retrieved this table from immuneACCESS and kept in-frame rearrangements only. Not all clones are present; in checked studies, unresolved V genes account for under half, and no reason is known for the remainder. The sample contains around 20,000 clones, 70% to 80% of them found a single time. The top ten constitute almost 7% of the sample. Explained via the paper, the treatment or condition label denotes: suppressive antiretroviral therapy. Cells were stimulated with lysates of CMV-infected fibroblasts at 9 to 10 ug/mL. Responding CD4+ T cells were sorted by upregulation of both CD40 ligand and CD69. Antigens for these TCRs are unknown. The material was CD4+ T cells sorted from PBMCs after approximately 20-hour stimulation, obtained from a patient who received antiretroviral therapy. Read against the paper, the sample's cell subset or site label means: CD40L+CD69+ CD4 T cells responding to CMV lysate. These receptors originate from an adult man with HIV who was CMV-seropositive.

The chain combines TRBV6-2 or TRBV6-3 with TRBJ1-5; D ambiguous. CDR1 is MNHEY, CDR2 SVGEGT, per germline. The CDR3 runs to 21 residues. The V end lost 0 bases, the J end lost 1 base, and 25 bases lay between the germline ends. As DNA, the CDR3 is TGTGCCAGCAGTTACTCGAACCGGCGGCCCACGGGATTAGCGAGCAATCAGCCCCAGCATTTT. It yields the protein CASSYSNRRPTGLASNQPQHF.

The chain couples TRBV5-1 to TRBJ2-1, with 10 bases lining up with TRBD1. Trimming took 3 bases from V and 7 from J; bases not matched to a gene: 7. Germline V CDR1 and CDR2: SGHRS, YFSETQ. The CDR3 runs to 15 residues. This CDR3 reads CASSSGGQGLNEQFF. The CDR3 bases are TGCGCCAGCAGCTCGGGGGGACAGGGGTTGAATGAGCAGTTCTTC. Drawing the rest from reference TRBV5-1 and TRBJ2-1, the complete variable domain is KAGVTQTPRYLIKTRGQQVTLSCSPISGHRSVSWYQQTPGQGLQFLFEYFSETQRNKGNFPGRFSGRQFSNSRSEMNVSTLELGDSALYLCASSSGGQGLNEQFFGPGTRLTVL.

The J gene is TRBJ1-6, the V gene TRBV2; D may be TRBD1 (6 bases). CDR3 length: 13 residues. Looked up from germline, CDR1 is SNHLY and CDR2 is FYNNEI. V was pared by 7 bases and J by 6 bases, with 10 bases between. Here the CDR3 reads CASNWDTNSPLHF. CDR3 in DNA: TGTGCCAGCAACTGGGACACTAATTCACCCCTCCACTTT.

The chain recombines TRBV6-5 with TRBJ2-7; possibly TRBD2 for D (5 bases). From germline, CDR1 is MNHEY and CDR2 SVGAGI. CDR3 length: 14 amino acids. The V and J ends lost 7 bases and 0 bases respectively, with 13 bases between them. CDR3 bases: TGTGCCAGCACCTTTACTGCGGGCTCCTACGAGCAGTACTTC. As protein: CASTFTAGSYEQYF.

This clone was seen only a few times. This chain links TRBV18 with TRBJ1-1; D remains unclear. The CDR3 totals 12 residues. Germline CDR1 reads KGHSH; CDR2 reads LQKENI. Trimming shortened V by 3 bases and J by 6 bases, and 8 bases separated the two germline ends. The CDR3 DNA follows: TGTGCCAGCTCACCCGGGATCTCTGAAGCTTTCTTT. Translation: CASSPGISEAFF.